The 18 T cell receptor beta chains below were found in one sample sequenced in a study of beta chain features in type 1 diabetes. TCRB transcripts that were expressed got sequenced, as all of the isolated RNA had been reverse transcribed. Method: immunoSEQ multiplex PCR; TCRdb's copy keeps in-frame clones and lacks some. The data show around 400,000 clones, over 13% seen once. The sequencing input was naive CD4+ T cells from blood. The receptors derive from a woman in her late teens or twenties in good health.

The CDR3 region has the DNA TGTGCCAGCAGCGTAGTACCAGCGCGTGATTCTAACGAGCAGTACTTC. It yields the protein CASSVVPARDSNEQYF. The chain recombines TRBV9 with TRBJ2-7; D is undetermined. CDR1 and CDR2 from the germline V gene are SGDLS and YYNGEE. The CDR3 is 16 residues long. V lost 0 bases and J lost 5, with 18 bases in between.

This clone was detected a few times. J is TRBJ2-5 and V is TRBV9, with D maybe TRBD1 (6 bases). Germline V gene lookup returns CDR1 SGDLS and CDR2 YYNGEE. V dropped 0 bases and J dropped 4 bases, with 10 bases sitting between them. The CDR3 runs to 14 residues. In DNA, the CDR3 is TGTGCCAGCAGCGTAGTAGGGGGATCAGAGACCCAGTACTTC. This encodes CASSVVGGSETQYF.

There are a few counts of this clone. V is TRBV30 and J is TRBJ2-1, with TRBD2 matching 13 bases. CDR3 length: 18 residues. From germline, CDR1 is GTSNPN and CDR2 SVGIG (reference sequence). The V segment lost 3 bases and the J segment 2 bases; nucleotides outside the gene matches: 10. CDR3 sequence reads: CAWRTWRTSGSTYNEQFF. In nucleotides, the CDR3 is TGTGCCTGGAGGACCTGGCGGACTAGCGGGAGCACCTACAATGAGCAGTTCTTC.

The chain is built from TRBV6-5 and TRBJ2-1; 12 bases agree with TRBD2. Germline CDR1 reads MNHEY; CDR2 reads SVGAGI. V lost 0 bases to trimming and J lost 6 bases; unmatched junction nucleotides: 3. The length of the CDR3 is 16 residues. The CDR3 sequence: CASSYSRTSGTNEQFF. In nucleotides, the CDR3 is TGTGCCAGCAGTTACTCCAGGACTAGCGGGACCAATGAGCAGTTCTTC.

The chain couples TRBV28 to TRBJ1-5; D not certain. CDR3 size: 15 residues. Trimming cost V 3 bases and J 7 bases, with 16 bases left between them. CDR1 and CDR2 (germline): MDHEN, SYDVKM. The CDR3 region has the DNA TGTGCCAGCAGTTTTTTCCCCCCGGGGAGCCAGCCCCAGCATTTT. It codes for CASSFFPPGSQPQHF.

CDR3 coding DNA: TGTGCCAGCAGTGAGCGGGTCTCTGGGGCCAACGTCCTGACTTTC. Translated, it gives CASSERVSGANVLTF. The rearrangement uses TRBV2 and TRBJ2-6; D may be TRBD2 (5 bases). The V and J ends lost 3 bases and 0 bases respectively, with 6 bases between them. Germline assignment: CDR1 SNHLY and CDR2 FYNNEI. There are 15 residues in the CDR3. Using reference TRBV2 and TRBJ2-6 for the parts outside the CDR3, the full variable domain is EPEVTQTPSHQVTQMGQEVILRCVPISNHLYFYWYRQILGQKVEFLVSFYNNEISEKSEIFDDQFSVERPDGSNFTLKIRSTKLEDSAMYFCASSERVSGANVLTFGAGSRLTVL.

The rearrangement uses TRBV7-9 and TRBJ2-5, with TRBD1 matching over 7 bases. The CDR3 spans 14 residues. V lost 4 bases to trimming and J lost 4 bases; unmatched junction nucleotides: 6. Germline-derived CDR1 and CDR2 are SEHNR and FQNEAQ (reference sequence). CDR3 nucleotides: TGTGCCAGCAGCTCGAAGACAGGGACAGAGACCCAGTACTTC. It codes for CASSSKTGTETQYF.

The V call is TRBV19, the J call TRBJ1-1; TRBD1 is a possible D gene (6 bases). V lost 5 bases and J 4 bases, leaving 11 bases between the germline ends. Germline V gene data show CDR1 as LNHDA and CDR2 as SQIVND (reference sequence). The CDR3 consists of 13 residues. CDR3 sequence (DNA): TGTGCCAGTAGTTGGGGGCAGGGCACTGAAGCTTTCTTT. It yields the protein CASSWGQGTEAFF.

CDR3 protein: CSTPGQGDGNYGYTF. CDR3 nucleotide sequence: TGCAGCACACCGGGACAGGGGGACGGGAACTATGGCTACACCTTC. This rearrangement joins TRBV29-1 to TRBJ1-2; 11 nucleotides align to TRBD1. Germline V gives CDR1 SQVTM, CDR2 ANQGSEA. The CDR3 has 15 amino acids. V lost 8 bases and J lost 2; bases outside the gene matches: 10.

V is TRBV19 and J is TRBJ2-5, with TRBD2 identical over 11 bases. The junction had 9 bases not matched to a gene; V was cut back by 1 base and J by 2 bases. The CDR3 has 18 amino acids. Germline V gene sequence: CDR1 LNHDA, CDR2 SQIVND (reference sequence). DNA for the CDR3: TGTGCCAGTAGTATAGCCCTTACTAGCGGGAGTCTTCAAGAGACCCAGTACTTC. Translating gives CASSIALTSGSLQETQYF.

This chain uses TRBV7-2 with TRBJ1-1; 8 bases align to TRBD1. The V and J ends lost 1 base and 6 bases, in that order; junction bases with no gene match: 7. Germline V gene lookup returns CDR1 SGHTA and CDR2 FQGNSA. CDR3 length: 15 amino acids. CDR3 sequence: CASSLGRTGIAEAFF. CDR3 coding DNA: TGTGCCAGCAGCTTAGGGAGGACAGGGATCGCTGAAGCTTTCTTT.

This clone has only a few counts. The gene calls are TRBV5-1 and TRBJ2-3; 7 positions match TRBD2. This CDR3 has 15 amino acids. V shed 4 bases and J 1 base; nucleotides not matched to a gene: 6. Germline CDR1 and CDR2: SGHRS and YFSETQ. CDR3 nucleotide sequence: TGCGCCAGCAGCCCGACTAGCTCGGGCACAGATACGCAGTATTTT. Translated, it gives CASSPTSSGTDTQYF.

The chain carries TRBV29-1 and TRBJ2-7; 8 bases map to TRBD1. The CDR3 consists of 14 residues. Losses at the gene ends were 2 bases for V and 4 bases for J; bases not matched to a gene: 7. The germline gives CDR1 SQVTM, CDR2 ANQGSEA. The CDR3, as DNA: TGCAGCGTTGAATTGGGACAGGCTCGGTACGAGCAGTACTTC. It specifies CSVELGQARYEQYF.

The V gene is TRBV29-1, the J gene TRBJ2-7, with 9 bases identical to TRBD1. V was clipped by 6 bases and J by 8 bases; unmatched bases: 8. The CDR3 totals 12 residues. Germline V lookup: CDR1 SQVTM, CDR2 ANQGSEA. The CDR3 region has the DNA TGCAGCGTAGCCTCGACAGGGGGTCAGCAGTACTTC. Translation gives CSVASTGGQQYF.

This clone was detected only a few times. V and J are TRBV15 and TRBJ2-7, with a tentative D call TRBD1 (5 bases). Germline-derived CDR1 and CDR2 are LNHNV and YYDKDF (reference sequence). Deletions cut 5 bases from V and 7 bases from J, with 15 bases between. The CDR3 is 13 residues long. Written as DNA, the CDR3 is TGTGCCACCAGCGACAGACCCGGGTTGGAGCAGTACTTC. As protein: CATSDRPGLEQYF.

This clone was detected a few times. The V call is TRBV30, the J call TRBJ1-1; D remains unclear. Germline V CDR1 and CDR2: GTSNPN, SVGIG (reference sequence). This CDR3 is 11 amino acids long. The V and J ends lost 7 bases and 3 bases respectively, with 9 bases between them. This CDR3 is CAYNRDTEAFF. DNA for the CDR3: TGTGCCTACAACCGGGACACTGAAGCTTTCTTT.

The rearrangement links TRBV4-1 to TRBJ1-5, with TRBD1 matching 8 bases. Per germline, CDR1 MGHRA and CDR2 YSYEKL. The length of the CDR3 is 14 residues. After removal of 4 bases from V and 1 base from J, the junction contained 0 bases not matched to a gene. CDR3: CASSRTGSNQPQHF. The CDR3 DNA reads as TGCGCCAGCAGCCGGACAGGGAGCAATCAGCCCCAGCATTTT.

The CDR3 sequence is CASSLSGGRADEQFF. CDR3 coding DNA: TGTGCCAGCAGCTTAAGCGGCGGGAGGGCCGATGAGCAGTTCTTC. The V call is TRBV7-9, the J call TRBJ2-1; 9 bases are shared with TRBD2. Germline values: CDR1 SEHNR, CDR2 FQNEAQ (reference sequence). The V and J ends lost 2 bases and 8 bases, in that order; junction bases with no gene match: 7. This CDR3 has 15 residues.